The clone carrying this TCR beta chain has only a few counts. The authors prepared the TCRbeta library with unique molecular identifiers. TCRdb itself ran the PCR reads through MiXCR, one entry per CDR3 protein. This table has 600,000 to 700,000 distinct CDR3 sequences, 16% appearing once. This specimen comes from a study of T-cell reconstitution after alpha-beta-depleted transplantation in children. Deletions cut 2 bases from V and 0 bases from J, with 20 bases between. This CDR3 is built from 19 residues. Germline CDR1 is LGHNA and CDR2 is YSLEER. The receptor was derived from a human donor who donated a stem cell graft to a child with acute myeloid leukemia. The sample in question was PBMCs from the stem cell graft donor, obtained from the stem cell graft. The V and J genes are TRBV4-3 and TRBJ2-4; unclear D gene. The CDR3 DNA reads as TGCGCCAGCAGCCAATACCTTCTCGGCGGAAGACTAGCCAAAAACATTCAGTACTTC. Its translation: CASSQYLLGGRLAKNIQYF.